These T cell receptor beta chains were read from a single sample in a study of T cell repertoires in cytomegalovirus infection. TCRdb called the reads again in MiXCR, with one record for every CDR3 protein. The table shows 300,000 to 400,000 distinct CDR3 sequences, with 9.5% occurring only once. The sequenced sample was PBMCs. The receptor source for this set is a human donor in good health (CMV status not recorded). Some clones in this sample may be carry-over from other donors' samples. The CDR3 runs from the conserved cysteine through the conserved F or W. D genes are given only for firm matches. Rows give clone size only sometimes, using once, few, many, or a class for an expanded clone.

clone size,V gene,J gene,D gene,CDR3 protein,CDR3 DNA
few,TRBV9,TRBJ1-1,-,CASSVSRGGGLGDTEAFF,TGTGCCAGCAGCGTCTCTAGGGGCGGGGGGCTGGGAGACACTGAAGCTTTCTTT
-,TRBV7-2,TRBJ2-5,-,CASSLVPTIPETQYF,TGTGCCAGCAGCTTAGTTCCGACCATCCCAGAGACCCAGTACTTC
-,TRBV12-3/TRBV12-4,TRBJ2-7,TRBD1,CASRDGARGPSYEQYF,TGTGCCAGCAGGGACGGTGCAAGGGGGCCATCCTACGAGCAGTACTTC
few,TRBV20-1,TRBJ1-1,-,CSARPQNTEAFF,TGCAGTGCTAGGCCGCAGAACACTGAAGCTTTCTTT
-,TRBV5-8,TRBJ2-3,-,CASSLETASTDTQYF,TGCGCCAGCAGCTTGGAGACAGCTAGCACAGATACGCAGTATTTT
-,TRBV5-1,TRBJ1-1,TRBD1,CASLDRGEAFF,TGCGCCAGCTTAGACAGGGGTGAAGCTTTCTTT
-,TRBV7-6,TRBJ1-2,-,CASSLGAFAGYTF,TGTGCCAGCAGCTTAGGGGCTTTTGCGGGCTACACCTTC
many,TRBV6-1,TRBJ1-5,-,CASKVGADQPQHF,TGTGCCAGCAAGGTCGGAGCTGACCAGCCCCAGCATTTT
few,TRBV7-2,TRBJ2-1,TRBD2,CASSSSRTSGGAYNEQFF,TGTGCCAGCAGCTCCTCCCGGACTAGCGGGGGGGCATACAATGAGCAGTTCTTC
-,TRBV6-5,TRBJ2-5,-,CASSNGVPGLGVTQYF,TGTGCCAGCAGCAACGGCGTTCCCGGGCTGGGGGTGACCCAGTACTTC
once,TRBV20-1,TRBJ2-5,-,CSARGTVRWETQYF,TGCAGTGCTAGAGGGACAGTCCGTTGGGAGACCCAGTACTTC
few,TRBV7-2,TRBJ1-2,TRBD1,CASSLGGQAGRGYTF,TGTGCCAGCAGCTTAGGCGGACAGGCCGGGCGCGGCTACACCTTC
few,TRBV20-1,TRBJ1-1,TRBD1,CSARRGGFWNTEAFF,TGCAGTGCTAGACGAGGGGGCTTTTGGAACACTGAAGCTTTCTTT
many,TRBV7-6,TRBJ2-7,TRBD2,CASSGTSGRSYEQYF,TGTGCCAGCAGCGGGACTAGCGGGCGATCCTACGAGCAGTACTTC
many,TRBV7-2,TRBJ2-7,-,CASSFAASYEQYF,TGTGCCAGCAGCTTTGCGGCCTCCTACGAGCAGTACTTC
-,TRBV28,TRBJ2-7,-,CASSTPGDRYF,TGTGCCAGCAGTACCCCAGGCGATAGGTACTTC
-,TRBV12-3/TRBV12-4,TRBJ2-7,TRBD1,CASGNRGPPHEQYF,TGTGCCAGCGGGAACAGGGGCCCCCCTCACGAGCAGTACTTC
many,TRBV7-3,TRBJ1-1,-,CASSLREGIGTEAFF,TGTGCCAGCAGCTTGAGGGAGGGGATAGGAACTGAAGCTTTCTTT
many,TRBV10-3,TRBJ2-7,-,CAISESWPGNTYEQYF,TGTGCCATCAGTGAGTCCTGGCCAGGGAATACCTACGAGCAGTACTTC
many,TRBV29-1,TRBJ2-3,-,CSVVFPRGLRADTQYF,TGCAGCGTTGTATTCCCCAGAGGGCTCAGGGCAGATACGCAGTATTTT
-,TRBV7-6,TRBJ1-6,TRBD1,CASSLRAGGNSPLHF,TGTGCCAGCAGCTTAAGGGCAGGGGGTAACTCACCCCTCCACTTT
-,TRBV7-3,TRBJ1-1,-,CASSLTWRGNTEAFF,TGTGCCAGCAGCTTAACCTGGAGGGGGAACACTGAAGCTTTCTTT
-,TRBV14,TRBJ2-7,-,CASSRQLTYEQYF,TGTGCCAGCAGCCGACAGCTTACCTACGAGCAGTACTTC
many,TRBV11-3,TRBJ2-1,TRBD1,CASSLLTGGEQFF,TGTGCCAGCAGCTTACTGACAGGGGGTGAGCAGTTCTTC
few,TRBV20-1,TRBJ2-4,-,CSAPIGTPIRNIQYF,TGCAGTGCACCGATAGGGACTCCCATCAGGAACATTCAGTACTTC
many,TRBV7-2,TRBJ2-5,TRBD1,CASSPGTAETQYF,TGTGCCAGCAGCCCCGGGACAGCCGAGACCCAGTACTTC
many,TRBV28,TRBJ1-5,TRBD1,CASSPGWSDRGVFGNQPQHF,TGTGCCAGCAGTCCCGGGTGGAGCGACAGGGGAGTCTTTGGCAATCAGCCCCAGCATTTT
many,TRBV12-3/TRBV12-4,TRBJ2-7,-,CASSTRHYEQYF,TGTGCCAGCAGTACAAGACACTACGAGCAGTACTTC
many,TRBV7-8,TRBJ1-2,-,CASKPGGNYGYTF,TGTGCCAGCAAACCCGGGGGAAACTATGGCTACACCTTC
few,TRBV19,TRBJ1-2,TRBD1,CASDPGGGRTF,TGTGCCAGTGATCCAGGGGGCGGCCGCACCTTC
many,TRBV7-2,TRBJ2-1,-,CASSFIGQGSRSYNEQFF,TGTGCCAGCAGCTTCATAGGGCAGGGGTCCAGGTCCTACAATGAGCAGTTCTTC
many,TRBV28,TRBJ2-1,TRBD2,CASSLFAGGNEQFF,TGTGCCAGCAGTTTATTCGCGGGGGGAAATGAGCAGTTCTTC
many,TRBV7-6,TRBJ1-6,-,CASSLTRRGLNNSPLHF,TGTGCCAGCAGCTTAACCCGCCGTGGGTTGAATAATTCACCCCTCCACTTT
-,TRBV7-8,TRBJ1-3,-,CASSLTTGGHGNTIYF,TGTGCCAGCAGCTTAACAACCGGGGGCCATGGAAACACCATATATTTT
-,TRBV12-3/TRBV12-4,TRBJ1-4,TRBD1,CASSGQGTEKLFF,TGTGCCAGCAGTGGACAGGGTACTGAAAAACTGTTTTTT
many,TRBV12-3/TRBV12-4,TRBJ1-2,TRBD1,CASSLGQGLYGYTF,TGTGCCAGCAGTTTGGGACAGGGACTATATGGCTACACCTTC
few,TRBV19,TRBJ2-2,-,CASNAGTAVGVGELFF,TGTGCCAGTAACGCGGGGACGGCTGTCGGGGTCGGGGAGCTGTTTTTT
-,TRBV10-3,TRBJ1-3,-,CAIGLGAGAGNTIYF,TGTGCCATCGGCCTCGGAGCAGGGGCTGGAAACACCATATATTTT
-,TRBV6-2/TRBV6-3,TRBJ2-2,TRBD1,CASIRGLQGAPNTGELFF,TGTGCCAGCATTAGAGGTTTGCAGGGGGCTCCGAACACCGGGGAGCTGTTTTTT
many,TRBV6-6,TRBJ1-6,TRBD1,CASSGMTGGSESPLHF,TGTGCCAGCAGTGGAATGACAGGGGGCTCGGAGTCACCCCTCCACTTT
-,TRBV7-2,TRBJ1-3,-,CASRKHRDSGNTIYF,TGTGCCAGCCGAAAACACCGTGACTCTGGAAACACCATATATTTT
-,TRBV12-3/TRBV12-4,TRBJ2-3,-,CASSFRQFTDTQYF,TGTGCCAGCAGTTTCCGGCAATTCACAGATACGCAGTATTTT
-,TRBV6-2/TRBV6-3,TRBJ2-4,TRBD2,CASSSDRPSGMIWAKNIQYF,TGTGCCAGCAGCAGCGACAGACCTAGCGGGATGATTTGGGCCAAAAACATTCAGTACTTC
-,TRBV20-1,TRBJ1-1,TRBD1,CSARQGGKTEAFF,TGCAGTGCCAGACAGGGTGGGAAGACTGAAGCTTTCTTT
few,TRBV12-3/TRBV12-4,TRBJ2-4,-,CASSTSLPVGIQYF,TGTGCCAGCAGCACGAGTCTCCCGGTGGGCATTCAGTACTTC
many,TRBV7-9,TRBJ2-4,TRBD1,CASSLAGGTGWNIQYF,TGTGCCAGCAGCTTAGCGGGAGGGACAGGGTGGAACATTCAGTACTTC
many,TRBV10-3,TRBJ1-2,-,CAISGPDSSFNYGYTF,TGTGCCATCAGTGGCCCGGACAGCTCATTTAACTATGGCTACACCTTC
few,TRBV2,TRBJ2-2,-,CASSDRFLGQITGELFF,TGTGCCAGCAGTGACCGCTTTCTCGGACAGATCACCGGGGAGCTGTTTTTT
many,TRBV28,TRBJ2-1,TRBD2,CASGPAGNEQFF,TGTGCCTCGGGCCCAGCGGGGAATGAGCAGTTCTTC
-,TRBV28,TRBJ1-6,TRBD1,CATHRGTGVYNSPLHF,TGTGCCACCCACAGAGGGACAGGGGTTTATAATTCACCCCTCCACTTT
few,TRBV30,TRBJ1-5,-,CAWSAGMSNQPQHF,TGTGCCTGGAGTGCGGGAATGAGCAATCAGCCCCAGCATTTT
few,TRBV18,TRBJ1-5,-,CASSPTGDPNQPQHF,TGTGCCAGCTCACCGACGGGGGACCCGAATCAGCCCCAGCATTTT
few,TRBV28,TRBJ2-7,TRBD1,CASSFLRDRGYEQYF,TGTGCCAGCAGTTTCCTCCGGGACAGGGGTTACGAGCAGTACTTC
many,TRBV6-1,TRBJ1-1,-,CASRARGGTEAFF,TGTGCCAGCAGGGCACGTGGAGGCACTGAAGCTTTCTTT
-,TRBV24-1,TRBJ2-1,TRBD2,CATNSGSVNEQFF,TGTGCCACCAATAGCGGGAGTGTGAATGAGCAGTTCTTC
-,TRBV7-6,TRBJ1-6,-,CASSSQLSNSPLHF,TGTGCCAGCAGCTCCCAGTTGTCTAATTCACCCCTCCACTTT
-,TRBV27,TRBJ2-1,-,CASSFRPLHEQFF,TGTGCCAGCAGTTTTAGGCCCCTACATGAGCAGTTCTTC
few,TRBV10-3,TRBJ1-4,-,CAISESSGNRATNEKLFF,TGTGCCATCAGTGAGTCCTCGGGAAATAGGGCGACTAATGAAAAACTGTTTTTT
-,TRBV6-6,TRBJ2-4,TRBD2,CASSSALADKNIQYF,TGTGCCAGCAGTTCTGCTCTAGCGGATAAAAACATTCAGTACTTC
many,TRBV6-5,TRBJ1-2,-,CASSYSRNGGLGYTF,TGTGCCAGCAGTTATTCCCGCAACGGGGGCTTGGGCTACACCTTC